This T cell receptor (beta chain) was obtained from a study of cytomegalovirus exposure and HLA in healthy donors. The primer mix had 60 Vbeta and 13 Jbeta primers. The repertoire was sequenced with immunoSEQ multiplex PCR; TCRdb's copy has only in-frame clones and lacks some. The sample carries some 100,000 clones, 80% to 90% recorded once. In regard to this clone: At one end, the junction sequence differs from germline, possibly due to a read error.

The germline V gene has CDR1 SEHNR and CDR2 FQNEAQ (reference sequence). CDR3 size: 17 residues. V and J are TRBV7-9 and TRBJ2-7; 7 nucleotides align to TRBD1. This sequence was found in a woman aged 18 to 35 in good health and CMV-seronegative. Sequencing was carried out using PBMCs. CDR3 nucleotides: TGTTCCAGCAGCTTAGGGTTGGACAGGTCCGCGGACTACGAGCAGTACTTC. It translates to CSSSLGLDRSADYEQYF.